The 18 T cell receptor beta chains reported below all come from one sample, sequenced in a study of blood T cells in healthy people across ages. Primers used in a second PCR of roughly 7 to 12 cycles were a sample-barcoded 5' primer and a J-beta primer mix. TCRdb itself ran the 5' RACE reads through MiXCR, one entry per CDR3 protein. The sample includes 650,000 to 700,000 distinct CDR3 sequences, about 30% of them seen just once. Sequencing used blood. These receptors were taken from an elderly woman in good health.

The chain is built from TRBV19 and TRBJ1-4; D remains ambiguous. Trimming pared 3 bases from V and 0 bases from J, leaving 8 bases between. This CDR3 comprises 15 residues. CDR1 and CDR2 (germline): LNHDA, SQIVND (reference sequence). CDR3 region: CASSISGATNEKLFF. CDR3 sequence (DNA): TGTGCCAGTAGTATCTCCGGAGCAACTAATGAAAAACTGTTTTTT. The variable domain in full, with the rest retrieved from reference TRBV19 and TRBJ1-4, is DGGITQSPKYLFRKEGQNVTLSCEQNLNHDAMYWYRQDPGQGLRLIYYSQIVNDFQKGDIAEGYSVSREKKESFPLTVTSAQKNPTAFYLCASSISGATNEKLFFGSGTQLSVL.

Ten or more counts support this clonotype. This rearrangement joins TRBV6-5 to TRBJ2-5, with D possibly TRBD1 on 5 matching bases. The length of the CDR3 is 12 residues. Germline V gene lookup returns CDR1 MNHEY and CDR2 SVGAGI. Trimming left V 6 bases short and J 2 bases short, with 7 bases between. The CDR3 here is CASRTVQETQYF. The CDR3 DNA reads as TGTGCCAGCAGGACAGTTCAAGAGACCCAGTACTTC.

This clonotype came up many times. The chain couples TRBV13 to TRBJ2-3, with 7 positions matching TRBD2. The CDR3 consists of 16 residues. J lost 2 bases, V lost 5 bases, and 10 bases had no gene match. The germline gives CDR1 PRHDT, CDR2 FYEKMQ (reference sequence). CDR3 residues: CASSPKAGIDTDTQYF. For the CDR3, the DNA is TGTGCCAGCAGCCCTAAAGCGGGGATCGACACAGATACGCAGTATTTT.

The sample holds many counts of this clonotype. The chain couples TRBV5-4 to TRBJ2-7, with D tentatively TRBD1 or TRBD2 (5 bases each). With 3 bases removed from V and 3 bases from J, the gap between germline ends came to 13 bases. The germline V gene has CDR1 SGHNT and CDR2 YYREEE (reference sequence). The CDR3 runs to 14 residues. CDR3: CASSYRDRGYEQYF. The CDR3 DNA reads TGTGCCAGCAGCTACCGGGACCGCGGCTACGAGCAGTACTTC.

Points on this clonotype: This clone may be a read error of a much larger clone one base away. The chain joins TRBV4-3 to TRBJ2-1; 9 positions match TRBD2. The CDR3 has 16 residues. CDR1 is LGHNA and CDR2 is YSLEER in the germline V gene. The J segment lost 5 bases and the V segment lost 1 base, leaving 6 bases of the junction unmatched. The CDR3 loop reads CASSQATGGGDNEQFF. DNA for the CDR3: TGCGCCAGCAGCCAAGCGACTGGCGGGGGGGACAATGAGCAGTTCTTC.

This clonotype was recorded a few times. A much bigger clone sits one base away, suggesting this may be a read error. The chain uses TRBV4-1 and TRBJ1-4; 10 bases fit TRBD1. CDR1 MGHRA and CDR2 YSYEKL come from the germline V gene. This CDR3 contains 15 residues. CDR3 region: CASSQAGQGSEKRFF. The CDR3 region has the DNA TGCGCCAGCAGCCAGGCGGGACAGGGGAGTGAAAAACGGTTTTTT.

In its sample, this clonotype was seen many times. The rearrangement joins TRBV3-1 to TRBJ2-3; 14 bases are shared with TRBD2. After removal of 0 bases from V and 5 bases from J, the junction contained 10 bases not matched to a gene. This CDR3 is 19 amino acids long. CDR1 and CDR2 (germline): LGHDT, YNNKEL (reference sequence). The CDR3 here is CASSQDFLGLAGGKDTQYF. In DNA, the CDR3 is TGTGCCAGCAGCCAAGATTTTCTCGGACTAGCGGGGGGTAAAGATACGCAGTATTTT.

CDR3 DNA sequence: TGTACCAGCAGCTTATATACGACTTTGCCCCAGCATTTT. Amino acids: CTSSLYTTLPQHF. The chain joins TRBV7-2 to TRBJ1-5; D is undetermined. The V end lost 2 bases, the J end lost 9 bases, and 11 bases lay between the germline ends. The CDR3 totals 13 residues. From germline, CDR1 is SGHTA and CDR2 FQGNSA.

On this clonotype itself: A much larger clone lies one base from this, so it may be a read error. The chain links TRBV3-1 to TRBJ2-7; perhaps D is TRBD1 or TRBD2 (5 bases each). The germline V and J ends were trimmed by 4 bases and 7 bases, with 23 bases remaining between them. Germline V gene sequence: CDR1 LGHDT, CDR2 YNNKEL (reference sequence). The length of the CDR3 is 16 residues. In nucleotides, the CDR3 is TGTGCCAGCAGCCGAGGGGCCGGGGTGAATAACAATGAGCAGTACTTC. It is translated as CASSRGAGVNNNEQYF.

This clonotype was picked up a small number of times. This sequence may be a read error, since a much larger clone differs from it by one base. The V call is TRBV25-1, the J call TRBJ2-6; a weak D match, TRBD1 (5 bases). This CDR3 contains 16 residues. Germline CDR1 reads MGHDK; CDR2 reads SYGVNS. The CDR3 DNA follows: TGTGCCAGCAGTGGAATCCAGAGCTCTGGGGCCAACGTCCGGACTTTC. Amino acid sequence: CASSGIQSSGANVRTF.

This chain uses TRBV20-1 with TRBJ2-1; 7 positions agree with TRBD1. After removal of 3 bases from V and 10 bases from J, the junction contained 9 bases not matched to a gene. The CDR3 sequence is 13 residues long. Looked up from germline, CDR1 is DFQATT and CDR2 is SNEGSKA (reference sequence). CDR3 bases: TGCAGTGCTAGGGGTATCGGGACAGCCGAGCAGTTCTTC. Its protein is CSARGIGTAEQFF.

The V gene is TRBV5-1, the J gene TRBJ2-7, with a weak D call TRBD1 (5 bases). Germline V gene sequence: CDR1 SGHRS, CDR2 YFSETQ. The V gene lost 1 base and the J gene lost 3 bases, with 8 bases spanning the gap. CDR3 length equals 13 residues. The CDR3 DNA reads as TGCGCCAGCAGCTTGACAGGAAACTACGAGCAGTACTTC. It encodes CASSLTGNYEQYF.

This clonotype showed up many times. The V gene is TRBV20-1, the J gene TRBJ2-7; tentatively, D is TRBD1 (6 bases). V was cut by 2 bases and J by 4 bases, with 15 bases left in between. In germline, CDR1 is DFQATT, CDR2 SNEGSKA (reference sequence). The CDR3 sequence is 14 residues long. CDR3 nucleotides: TGCAGTGCTAGAATTAGGGGCAGGGGTTACGAGCAGTACTTC. Protein: CSARIRGRGYEQYF.

About this clonotype itself: Since a much larger clone is just one base distant, this may be a read error. The CDR3 DNA reads TGTGCCAGCCGACCAGCGGGGACAGGGGAGGGAGATACGCAGTATTTT. Amino acids: CASRPAGTGEGDTQYF. The V and J genes are TRBV28 and TRBJ2-3, with TRBD1 matching over 10 bases. V shed 8 bases, J shed 5 bases, and the junction held 13 bases outside the gene matches. Germline assignment: CDR1 MDHEN and CDR2 SYDVKM. The CDR3 sequence is 16 residues long. Together with reference TRBV28 and TRBJ2-3, the CDR3 gives the full variable domain: DVKVTQSSRYLVKRTGEKVFLECVQDMDHENMFWYRQDPGLGLRLIYFSYDVKMKEKGDIPEGYSVSREKKERFSLILESASTNQTSMYLCASRPAGTGEGDTQYFGPGTRLTVL.

This clonotype was seen more than once but under ten times. The chain couples TRBV30 to TRBJ1-1; no clear D. V was pared by 0 bases and J by 7 bases, with 12 bases between. CDR1 and CDR2 (germline): GTSNPN, SVGIG (reference sequence). The CDR3 consists of 13 residues. CDR3 region: CAWSVSLDGEAFF. CDR3 coding DNA: TGTGCCTGGAGTGTATCCCTCGATGGTGAAGCTTTCTTT.

This clonotype was counted many times. The CDR3 protein is CASSLLPGVHSYEQYF. In nucleotides, the CDR3 is TGTGCCAGCAGTTTACTCCCAGGGGTACACTCCTACGAGCAGTACTTC. V and J are TRBV27 and TRBJ2-7, with D possibly being TRBD1 (6 bases). Germline V gene lookup returns CDR1 MNHEY and CDR2 SMNVEV (reference sequence). The CDR3 is 16 amino acids. V gave up 2 bases and J gave up 0 bases, with 14 bases separating them.

This clonotype was seen many times. This sequence joins TRBV2 and TRBJ2-1; TRBD1 matches 9 bases. CDR1 and CDR2 (germline): SNHLY, FYNNEI. V shed 8 bases, J shed 5 bases, and the junction held 7 bases outside the gene matches. The CDR3 contains 14 residues. The CDR3, as DNA: TGTGCCAGCCGTCCCGGGACAGGGAACAATGAGCAGTTCTTC. Amino acid sequence: CASRPGTGNNEQFF.

This clonotype was counted at least ten times. V gene TRBV29-1 combines with J gene TRBJ1-2; no reliable D call. The CDR3 length is 13 residues. Trimming stripped 0 bases from V and 7 bases from J, with 12 bases between. CDR1 and CDR2 (germline): SQVTM, ANQGSEA. The CDR3 loop reads CSVEEMATGGYTF. CDR3 DNA: TGCAGCGTTGAAGAGATGGCAACCGGTGGCTACACCTTC.